These T cell receptor beta chains were read from a single sample in a study of CD8+ T cells in alopecia areata. TCRdb's copy holds only in-frame clones and misses some; the assay was immunoSEQ multiplex PCR. The data show about 140,000 clones, with 55% seen just once and approximately 4.3% held by the top ten. Sequencing used CD4+ T cells sorted from blood. The source of these receptors is a human donor in good health. The CDR3 runs from the conserved cysteine through the conserved F or W. A D gene is named only where the DNA matches it firmly. Some rows have no size entry. The others give once, few or many, or a class for an expanded clone.

abundance	j_gene	d_gene	len	v_gene	CDR3aa	CDR3nt
few	TRBJ2-7	TRBD1	13	TRBV29-1	CSVEWDRSDEQYF	TGCAGCGTTGAATGGGACAGGTCGGACGAGCAGTACTTC
-	TRBJ2-6	-	16	TRBV7-9	CASSFLTPPGANVLTF	TGTGCCAGCAGCTTTCTTACGCCGCCTGGGGCCAACGTCCTGACTTTC
-	TRBJ1-1	-	10	TRBV6-1	CASSRTEAFF	TGTGCCAGCAGCCGGACTGAAGCTTTCTTT
-	TRBJ1-1	-	13	TRBV2	CASTYRRFAEAFF	TGTGCCAGCACCTACAGGAGATTCGCTGAAGCTTTCTTT
medium-sized	TRBJ2-2	-	14	TRBV6-1	CASSDRAATGELFF	TGTGCCAGCAGTGATCGGGCAGCTACCGGGGAGCTGTTTTTT
-	TRBJ2-5	-	15	TRBV5-1	CASSLIRGGQETQYF	TGCGCCAGCAGCTTGATAAGGGGGGGGCAAGAGACCCAGTACTTC
-	TRBJ2-4	-	18	TRBV4-2	CASSQVPVLHSGQNIQYF	TGTGCCAGCAGCCAAGTCCCAGTCCTCCATTCGGGGCAAAACATTCAGTACTTC
-	TRBJ2-5	-	13	TRBV7-9	CASSSRGQETQYF	TGTGCCAGCAGCTCCCGTGGACAAGAGACCCAGTACTTC
few	TRBJ1-2	-	14	TRBV5-1	CASRRDGSNYGYTF	TGCGCCAGCAGACGGGACGGCAGCAACTATGGCTACACCTTC
-	TRBJ2-3	-	15	TRBV5-1	CASSLEFSRTDTQYF	TGCGCCAGCAGCTTGGAATTCTCCCGGACAGATACGCAGTATTTT
-	TRBJ2-5	-	13	TRBV10-2	CASSALDQETQYF	TGCGCCAGCAGTGCCCTCGACCAAGAGACCCAGTACTTC
-	TRBJ2-7	-	14	TRBV25-1	CASSDQAMTYEQYF	TGTGCCAGCAGTGATCAGGCGATGACCTACGAGCAGTACTTC
-	TRBJ2-1	-	16	TRBV28	CASSPTPLTGGTEQFF	TGTGCCAGCAGTCCAACCCCCTTGACAGGCGGGACTGAGCAGTTCTTC
-	TRBJ2-1	TRBD1	13	TRBV10-3	CAIDGTGYNEQFF	TGTGCCATCGATGGGACAGGATACAATGAGCAGTTCTTC
-	TRBJ1-1	-	14	TRBV2	CASTSHQVNTEAFF	TGTGCCAGCACGAGTCATCAGGTGAACACTGAAGCTTTCTTT
few	TRBJ2-7	TRBD1	15	TRBV14	CASSQAGTGKGEQYF	TGTGCCAGCAGCCAAGCAGGGACAGGGAAAGGCGAGCAGTACTTC
-	TRBJ1-2	TRBD1	12	TRBV2	CASTTTGDGYTF	TGTGCCAGCACCACCACAGGGGATGGCTACACCTTC
-	TRBJ2-1	-	11	TRBV27	CASRSFGEQFF	TGTGCCAGCAGAAGCTTCGGTGAGCAGTTCTTC
-	TRBJ2-3	-	13	TRBV28	CASSTDYTDTQYF	TGTGCCAGCAGCACCGACTACACAGATACGCAGTATTTT
-	TRBJ2-5	-	12	TRBV7-2	CASREDKETQYF	TGTGCCAGCAGGGAAGATAAAGAGACCCAGTACTTC
once	TRBJ2-2	TRBD1	14	TRBV5-1	CASSDRGLTGELFF	TGCGCCAGCAGCGACAGGGGGCTAACCGGGGAGCTGTTTTTT
once	TRBJ2-6	TRBD1	18	TRBV5-1	CASSLTGGSASGANVLTF	TGCGCCAGCAGCTTGACAGGGGGTTCCGCCTCTGGGGCCAACGTCCTGACTTTC
few	TRBJ2-5	-	12	TRBV29-1	CSVQVGRETQYF	TGCAGCGTTCAAGTAGGACGAGAGACCCAGTACTTC
few	TRBJ1-1	-	14	TRBV15	CATSSDQGGTEAFF	TGTGCCACCAGCAGTGATCAGGGTGGCACTGAAGCTTTCTTT
-	TRBJ2-7	-	15	TRBV27	CASTTTRYESGKQYF	TGTGCCAGCACCACAACCCGGTACGAGTCTGGAAAGCAGTACTTC
-	TRBJ2-7	-	12	TRBV6-6	CASRTTGYEQYF	TGTGCCAGTAGAACGACAGGCTACGAGCAGTACTTC
-	TRBJ1-5	-	15	TRBV19	CASSIVGGPGQPQHF	TGTGCCAGTAGTATAGTAGGCGGACCCGGGCAGCCCCAGCATTTT
few	TRBJ1-5	-	15	TRBV19	CASNGGRSRGQPQHF	TGTGCCAGTAACGGGGGTAGAAGCCGTGGACAGCCCCAGCATTTT
-	TRBJ2-3	TRBD2	15	TRBV30	CAWSVPAGGTDTQYF	TGTGCCTGGAGTGTACCAGCGGGGGGCACAGATACGCAGTATTTT
-	TRBJ2-3	-	11	TRBV25-1	CASRELDTQYF	TGTGCCAGCCGAGAGTTAGATACGCAGTATTTT
-	TRBJ1-1	-	13	TRBV29-1	CSVEGTGTLLAFF	TGCAGCGTTGAAGGTACCGGGACGCTGTTGGCTTTCTTT
-	TRBJ1-1	-	17	TRBV30	CAWSVVDAWGQDIEAFF	TGTGCCTGGAGTGTAGTTGATGCCTGGGGACAAGACATTGAAGCTTTCTTT
-	TRBJ2-1	TRBD2	16	TRBV2	CASSEYSSGRSNEQFF	TGTGCCAGCAGTGAATATTCTAGCGGGAGAAGCAATGAGCAGTTCTTC
-	TRBJ2-7	TRBD1	13	TRBV23-1	CASGDRVIEEQYF	TGCGCCAGTGGCGACAGGGTAATCGAAGAGCAGTACTTC
-	TRBJ2-1	TRBD2	14	TRBV29-1	CSAGTSGAYNEQFF	TGCAGCGCCGGGACTAGCGGGGCCTACAATGAGCAGTTCTTC
-	TRBJ2-7	-	13	TRBV28	CASRTTVPYEQYF	TGTGCCAGCAGGACCACCGTCCCCTACGAGCAGTACTTC
-	TRBJ2-3	-	15	TRBV15	CATSITGGSTDTQYF	TGTGCCACCAGCATTACAGGCGGAAGCACAGATACGCAGTATTTT
few	TRBJ2-5	TRBD2	13	TRBV15	CATSWSGEETQYF	TGTGCCACCAGCTGGAGCGGGGAAGAGACCCAGTACTTC
-	TRBJ2-3	TRBD1	14	TRBV29-1	CSAPRQGDLDTQYF	TGCAGCGCTCCCCGACAGGGAGACTTGGATACGCAGTATTTT
-	TRBJ2-1	TRBD2	20	TRBV7-8	CASSREPGLAGAITGNEQFF	TGTGCCAGCAGCCGAGAACCGGGACTAGCGGGAGCTATTACAGGCAATGAGCAGTTCTTC
-	TRBJ2-5	-	12	TRBV29-1	CSVLDVQETQYF	TGCAGCGTATTGGACGTACAAGAGACCCAGTACTTC
-	TRBJ2-7	TRBD2	14	TRBV18	CASSPGTSGYEQYF	TGTGCCAGCTCACCCGGGACTAGCGGGTACGAGCAGTACTTC
-	TRBJ2-2	-	11	TRBV25-1	CASRNTGELFF	TGTGCCAGCAGGAACACCGGGGAGCTGTTTTTT
-	TRBJ2-6	-	14	TRBV27	CASSFLSGANVLTF	TGTGCCAGCAGTTTCTTGTCTGGGGCCAACGTCCTGACTTTC
-	TRBJ2-3	-	14	TRBV2	CASTAGRSGDTQYF	TGTGCCAGCACTGCGGGCCGATCAGGGGATACGCAGTATTTT
once	TRBJ1-2	-	13	TRBV30	CAWSPTIDSGYTF	TGTGCCTGGAGTCCTACAATAGACAGTGGCTACACCTTC
-	TRBJ1-2	-	14	TRBV28	CASSLSLKGYGYTF	TGTGCCAGCAGTTTGTCCCTTAAGGGCTATGGCTACACCTTC
-	TRBJ1-1	TRBD1	13	TRBV29-1	CSVFRGLNTEAFF	TGCAGCGTCTTCAGGGGGCTGAACACTGAAGCTTTCTTT
-	TRBJ2-5	-	13	TRBV29-1	CSVAYDGGRTQYF	TGCAGCGTTGCCTATGACGGAGGTCGGACCCAGTACTTC
few	TRBJ1-1	-	13	TRBV7-9	CASSLGTNTEAFF	TGTGCCAGCAGCCTCGGGACGAACACTGAAGCTTTCTTT
-	TRBJ1-3	TRBD1	14	TRBV7-3	CASSETGDGNTIYF	TGTGCCAGCAGCGAAACAGGGGATGGAAACACCATATATTTT
-	TRBJ2-1	TRBD2	15	TRBV6-6	CASSSQRGSYNEQFF	TGTGCCAGCAGTTCCCAGCGGGGCTCCTACAATGAGCAGTTCTTC
-	TRBJ2-1	-	15	TRBV7-8	CASSFRGSKGNEQFF	TGTGCCAGCAGCTTCCGCGGGTCCAAGGGGAATGAGCAGTTCTTC
-	TRBJ2-5	-	11	TRBV7-9	CASSFTQTQYF	TGTGCCAGCAGCTTTACCCAGACCCAGTACTTC
-	TRBJ2-7	-	13	TRBV25-1	CASSDWDIREQYF	TGTGCCAGCAGTGATTGGGACATACGGGAGCAGTACTTC
many	TRBJ2-3	-	14	TRBV2	CASSVSLAPDTQYF	TGTGCCAGCAGTGTGTCCCTAGCCCCAGATACGCAGTATTTT
-	TRBJ2-5	-	15	TRBV27	CASSSPSGERQTQYF	TGTGCCAGCAGTTCCCCGTCCGGCGAACGGCAGACCCAGTACTTC
few	TRBJ2-5	-	13	TRBV7-8	CASTLDVYETQYF	TGTGCCAGCACCTTGGATGTGTATGAGACCCAGTACTTC
-	TRBJ2-2	-	12	TRBV5-1	CASSFMPGELFF	TGCGCCAGCAGCTTCATGCCCGGGGAGCTGTTTTTT
-	TRBJ2-5	-	16	TRBV29-1	CSVEDQVGGTGETQYF	TGCAGCGTTGAAGATCAGGTTGGGGGGACGGGTGAGACCCAGTACTTC